This is a list of T cell receptor beta chains from one sample in a study of T cell changes during pregnancy in multiple sclerosis. Assay used: immunoSEQ multiplex PCR; TCRdb lists only in-frame clones, some missing. The sample carries 84,000 or so clones, roughly 93% recorded once. The source was peripheral blood, collected in the third trimester of pregnancy. These receptors were obtained from a female donor with multiple sclerosis, enrolled in a pregnancy study. CDR3s include the opening cysteine and the closing phenylalanine or tryptophan. D genes are given only for firm matches. Clone size, where shown, is once, few, many, or a class for clones that have expanded.

V: TRBV7-2
D: -
J: TRBJ1-1
size: -
CDR3: CASIRRGVYPEAFF
DNA: TGTGCCAGCATCCGACGGGGGGTGTATCCTGAAGCTTTCTTT

V: TRBV19
D: TRBD1
J: TRBJ1-4
size: -
CDR3: CASSGPGQASASAFF
DNA: TGTGCCAGTAGTGGACCAGGACAGGCCTCGGCTTCGGCGTTTTTT

V: TRBV5-1
D: TRBD1
J: TRBJ1-1
size: -
CDR3: CASSLAPGQGKAFF
DNA: TGCGCCAGCAGCTTGGCTCCCGGACAGGGAAAGGCTTTCTTT

V: TRBV5-1
D: TRBD2
J: TRBJ2-4
size: -
CDR3: CASSLLAGGGGIQYF
DNA: TGCGCCAGCAGCCTCCTAGCGGGAGGGGGGGGCATTCAGTACTTC

V: TRBV27
D: TRBD2
J: TRBJ2-1
size: -
CDR3: CASKLERTSSYNEQFF
DNA: TGTGCCAGCAAGTTAGAGAGGACTAGCTCCTACAATGAGCAGTTCTTC

V: TRBV28
D: -
J: TRBJ2-7
size: -
CDR3: CASRQDTYRDYFASYEQYF
DNA: TGTGCCAGCCGACAGGACACGTACCGGGATTACTTTGCAAGCTACGAGCAGTACTTC

V: TRBV19
D: -
J: TRBJ1-5
size: -
CDR3: CASSKVGGNQPQHF
DNA: TGTGCCAGTAGTAAGGTCGGGGGGAATCAGCCCCAGCATTTT

V: TRBV6-4
D: TRBD2
J: TRBJ2-3
size: few
CDR3: CASSDAGDTDTQYF
DNA: TGTGCCAGCAGTGACGCGGGAGACACAGATACGCAGTATTTT

V: TRBV19
D: TRBD2
J: TRBJ2-7
size: -
CDR3: CASSRGFHLAGGEQYF
DNA: TGTGCCAGTAGTAGGGGCTTCCACTTAGCGGGAGGGGAGCAGTACTTC

V: TRBV7-9
D: -
J: TRBJ2-1
size: -
CDR3: CASTRGNEQFF
DNA: TGTGCCAGCACCAGAGGTAATGAGCAGTTCTTC

V: TRBV15
D: -
J: TRBJ1-1
size: -
CDR3: CATSTRQRVTEAFF
DNA: TGTGCCACCAGCACCCGACAGAGAGTCACTGAAGCTTTCTTT

V: TRBV28
D: -
J: TRBJ1-2
size: -
CDR3: CASRQWNYGYTF
DNA: TGTGCCAGCAGACAGTGGAACTATGGCTACACCTTC

V: TRBV27
D: TRBD2
J: TRBJ2-2
size: once
CDR3: CASSLAVNTGELFF
DNA: TGTGCCAGCAGTCTAGCGGTGAACACCGGGGAGCTGTTTTTT

V: TRBV19
D: -
J: TRBJ1-2
size: -
CDR3: CASSIDRRANYGYTF
DNA: TGTGCCAGTAGTATCGACAGGAGAGCTAACTATGGCTACACCTTC

V: TRBV19
D: -
J: TRBJ1-1
size: -
CDR3: CASSKGRDTEAFF
DNA: TGTGCCAGTAGTAAGGGGAGGGACACTGAAGCTTTCTTT

V: TRBV29-1
D: -
J: TRBJ1-2
size: -
CDR3: CSVGGGANYGYTF
DNA: TGCAGCGTAGGAGGGGGGGCTAACTATGGCTACACCTTC

V: TRBV7-8
D: -
J: TRBJ2-5
size: -
CDR3: CASSLVGRETQYF
DNA: TGTGCCAGCAGCTTAGTTGGCAGAGAGACCCAGTACTTC

V: TRBV5-6
D: TRBD1
J: TRBJ1-2
size: once
CDR3: CASGQGLENYGYTF
DNA: TGTGCCAGCGGACAGGGGCTTGAAAACTATGGCTACACCTTC

V: TRBV5-1
D: -
J: TRBJ1-2
size: -
CDR3: CASSLDIGETRYTF
DNA: TGCGCCAGCAGCTTGGATATCGGGGAGACGCGCTACACCTTC

V: TRBV19
D: -
J: TRBJ2-1
size: once
CDR3: CASSTVSGIGNEQFF
DNA: TGTGCCAGTAGCACGGTATCGGGGATTGGGAATGAGCAGTTCTTC

V: TRBV7-9
D: TRBD2
J: TRBJ2-5
size: -
CDR3: CASSLRPGLAKQETQYF
DNA: TGTGCCAGCAGCTTAAGGCCGGGACTAGCCAAACAAGAGACCCAGTACTTC

V: TRBV11-2
D: TRBD2
J: TRBJ2-1
size: -
CDR3: CASGSAGFKRNEQFF
DNA: TGTGCCAGCGGTTCAGCGGGATTTAAACGCAATGAGCAGTTCTTC

V: TRBV19
D: TRBD2
J: TRBJ2-1
size: few
CDR3: CASTMVGGRDNEQFF
DNA: TGTGCCAGTACAATGGTCGGCGGGAGGGACAATGAGCAGTTCTTC

V: TRBV10-3
D: TRBD1
J: TRBJ1-1
size: -
CDR3: CAITPGQGAYTEAFF
DNA: TGTGCCATCACCCCGGGACAGGGGGCGTACACTGAAGCTTTCTTT

V: TRBV10-2
D: -
J: TRBJ2-3
size: -
CDR3: CASSRGEEITDTQYF
DNA: TGCGCCAGCAGCCGCGGGGAAGAGATAACAGATACGCAGTATTTT

V: TRBV7-3
D: TRBD1
J: TRBJ2-7
size: -
CDR3: CASSRGQGPAYEQYF
DNA: TGTGCCAGCAGCAGAGGACAGGGACCAGCCTACGAGCAGTACTTC

V: TRBV5-1
D: TRBD1
J: TRBJ2-7
size: few
CDR3: CASSPGTGYYEQYF
DNA: TGCGCCAGCAGCCCCGGGACAGGGTACTACGAGCAGTACTTC

V: TRBV2
D: TRBD2
J: TRBJ2-3
size: -
CDR3: CASTLSGLAGDPSTDTQYF
DNA: TGTGCCAGCACCCTATCGGGACTAGCGGGAGATCCTAGCACAGATACGCAGTATTTT

V: TRBV4-3
D: TRBD1
J: TRBJ1-3
size: -
CDR3: CASSQVTGVGDTIYF
DNA: TGCGCCAGCAGCCAAGTGACAGGGGTCGGAGACACCATATATTTT

V: TRBV29-1
D: TRBD1
J: TRBJ2-1
size: -
CDR3: CSVEAGQGTYNEQFF
DNA: TGCAGCGTTGAAGCGGGACAGGGGACCTACAATGAGCAGTTCTTC

V: TRBV19
D: TRBD2
J: TRBJ2-5
size: -
CDR3: CASRTLAGDQETQYF
DNA: TGTGCCAGTAGGACACTAGCGGGAGACCAAGAGACCCAGTACTTC

V: TRBV4-1
D: TRBD2
J: TRBJ2-7
size: -
CDR3: CASSQGTSGIYEQYF
DNA: TGCGCCAGCAGCCAAGGGACTAGCGGGATCTACGAGCAGTACTTC

V: TRBV27
D: TRBD2
J: TRBJ2-3
size: -
CDR3: CASKWLAGPTDTQYF
DNA: TGTGCCAGCAAATGGCTAGCGGGACCCACAGATACGCAGTATTTT

V: TRBV5-6
D: -
J: TRBJ1-1
size: -
CDR3: CASSPPGLMNTEAFF
DNA: TGTGCCAGCAGCCCGCCCGGACTCATGAACACTGAAGCTTTCTTT